Below are 18 T cell receptor beta chains sequenced from a single sample in a study of identical twins. MiXCR, run by TCRdb on the 5' RACE reads, gives a single entry per CDR3 protein. The repertoire holds a few hundred thousand distinct CDR3 sequences, with about 18% as singletons. Input material: naive T cells sorted from blood. The receptors originated from a man aged 45-60 years in good health.

This clonotype has a handful of counts. This sequence joins TRBV5-4 and TRBJ2-1; 7 positions match TRBD1. Germline CDR1 SGHNT, CDR2 YYREEE (reference sequence). V gave up 4 bases and J gave up 6 bases; unmatched junction bases: 10. The CDR3 is made up of 15 amino acids. CDR3: CASSTPSRGFNEQFF. CDR3 sequence (DNA): TGTGCCAGCAGCACGCCGTCCAGGGGGTTCAATGAGCAGTTCTTC. The whole variable domain, remainder taken from reference TRBV5-4 and TRBJ2-1, is ETGVTQSPTHLIKTRGQQVTLRCSSQSGHNTVSWYQQALGQGPQFIFQYYREEENGRGNFPPRFSGLQFPNYSSELNVNALELDDSALYLCASSTPSRGFNEQFFGPGTRLTVL.

This clonotype was seen at least ten times. The CDR3 region has the DNA TGTGCCAGCAGCCTAGTAGCGGGGGGGCCTTACGAGCAGTACTTC. Protein sequence: CASSLVAGGPYEQYF. The chain has TRBV7-2 and TRBJ2-7; 11 positions agree with TRBD2. This CDR3 comprises 15 residues. J lost 4 bases, V lost 5 bases, and 7 bases had no gene match. Per the germline V gene, CDR1 is SGHTA and CDR2 is FQGNSA. Full variable domain (outside the CDR3, taken from reference TRBV7-2 and TRBJ2-7): GAGVSQSPSNKVTEKGKDVELRCDPISGHTALYWYRQSLGQGLEFLIYFQGNSAPDKSGLPSDRFSAERTGGSVSTLTIQRTQQEDSAVYLCASSLVAGGPYEQYFGPGTRLTVT.

This clonotype was found once. A much larger clonotype is one base distant, so this may be a read error. This chain links TRBV3-1 with TRBJ1-3; D gene uncertain. The CDR3 consists of 15 residues. CDR1 and CDR2 from the germline V gene are LGHDT and YNNKEL (reference sequence). This CDR3 reads CASSQDRPPGNPIYF. DNA for the CDR3: TGTGCCAGCAGCCAAGATAGGCCCCCTGGAAACCCCATATATTTT.

In its sample, this clonotype was seen many times. One end of the junction is discordant with germline, which a read error may explain. V and J are TRBV29-1 and TRBJ2-3, with D possibly matching TRBD1 (6 bases). The CDR3 has 14 amino acids. In germline, CDR1 is SQVTM, CDR2 ANQGSEA. DNA for the CDR3: TGCAGCGTTCAAGACAGGCGCGCAACAGATACGCAGTATTTT. This sequence encodes CSVQDRRATDTQYF.

Ten or more counts support this clonotype. The CDR3 is CASTIGLAGVRTGELFF. CDR3 sequence (DNA): TGTGCCAGCACTATCGGACTAGCGGGGGTCCGGACCGGGGAGCTGTTTTTT. The genes are TRBV6-1 and TRBJ2-2; 13 nucleotides line up with TRBD2. The germline V gene encodes CDR1 MNHNS and CDR2 SASEGT. The CDR3 totals 17 residues. V trimming: 7 bases; J trimming: 5 bases; junction bases outside the gene matches: 10.

This clonotype has more than one count but fewer than ten. This chain uses TRBV27 with TRBJ2-5, with D hard to call. Trimming removed 6 bases at V and 4 bases at J, with 15 bases between. This CDR3 spans 14 amino acids. The germline CDR1 and CDR2 sequences are MNHEY and SMNVEV (reference sequence). CDR3 sequence (DNA): TGTGCCAGCAGAGACCGTAAGCTCGGAGAGACCCAGTACTTC. Translating it yields CASRDRKLGETQYF.

This clonotype has a handful of counts. This rearrangement joins TRBV6-5 to TRBJ2-1; D gene uncertain. This CDR3 contains 16 residues. With 2 bases removed from V and 4 bases from J, the gap between germline ends came to 15 bases. Germline CDR1 reads MNHEY; CDR2 reads SVGAGI. This CDR3 is CASSYRLQAPYNEQFF. Here the CDR3 DNA reads TGTGCCAGCAGTTACCGTCTTCAGGCCCCTTACAATGAGCAGTTCTTC.

The chain has TRBV20-1 and TRBJ1-6; possibly TRBD1 for D (5 bases). Germline lookup yields CDR1 DFQATT and CDR2 SNEGSKA (reference sequence). The CDR3 contains 15 residues. The CDR3 nucleotides read TGCAGCGTTCGTGATTTGGGGGTCGGCACTTCACCCCTCCACTTT. Residues: CSVRDLGVGTSPLHF.

The table lists this clonotype with many counts. The genes are TRBV5-1 and TRBJ1-1; a possible D gene is TRBD1 (5 bases). Trimming took off 4 bases at V and 1 base at J, with 14 bases between the two ends. Per the germline V gene, CDR1 is SGHRS and CDR2 is YFSETQ. CDR3 size: 15 residues. DNA of the CDR3: TGCGCCAGCAGCCAAGGGGAGAGCTCGAACACTGAAGCTTTCTTT. Protein: CASSQGESSNTEAFF.

This clonotype was seen many times. The chain combines TRBV4-2 with TRBJ2-5; D gene uncertain. V lost 1 base and J 5 bases, leaving 8 bases between the germline ends. Germline CDR1 is LGHNA and CDR2 is YNFKEQ. The CDR3 contains 13 residues. The CDR3 loop reads CASSQAAGETQYF. The CDR3 bases are TGTGCCAGCAGCCAAGCGGCAGGCGAGACCCAGTACTTC.

The CDR3 coding sequence is TGTGCCAGCAGCCAAGCGGACAGGGATCCTAACTACACCTTC. Translation: CASSQADRDPNYTF. The J gene is TRBJ1-2, the V gene TRBV14; 8 bases agree with TRBD1. CDR1 is SGHDN, CDR2 FVKESK, per germline. This CDR3 is built from 14 residues. The junction had 8 bases not matched to a gene; V was cut back by 1 base and J by 10 bases.

This clonotype was counted only a few times. The chain combines TRBV5-6 with TRBJ2-7; 7 bases fit TRBD1. J gave up 4 bases and V 4 bases, and 5 bases lay outside the gene matches. From germline, CDR1 is SGHDT and CDR2 YYEEEE. This CDR3 has 13 amino acids. Written as DNA, the CDR3 is TGTGCCAGCAGCAGGGCGACAGGGTACGAGCAGTACTTC. As protein: CASSRATGYEQYF.

This clonotype occurred many times. This chain joins TRBV2 and TRBJ2-2, with 8 bases identical to TRBD2. V was pared by 3 bases and J by 6 bases, with 0 bases of the junction left unmatched. The length of the CDR3 is 13 residues. CDR1 is SNHLY, CDR2 FYNNEI, per germline. CDR3 nucleotide sequence: TGTGCCAGCAGTGACGGGGGGGCCGGGGAGCTGTTTTTT. Amino acids: CASSDGGAGELFF.

This clonotype has just a few counts. This rearrangement joins TRBV27 to TRBJ1-6; 7 bases align to TRBD1. Trimming took 6 bases from V and 7 from J; bases not matched to a gene: 9. The CDR3 is 15 amino acids. Germline loops: CDR1 MNHEY, CDR2 SMNVEV (reference sequence). CDR3 in DNA: TGTGCCAGCAGCCAATGGACAGGCGGAAATTCACCCCTCCACTTT. This sequence encodes CASSQWTGGNSPLHF.

This clonotype was recorded at least ten times. The CDR3 here is CASSSGAYSNQPQHF. DNA of the CDR3: TGTGCCAGCTCATCAGGTGCCTATAGCAATCAGCCCCAGCATTTT. The chain combines TRBV6-1 with TRBJ1-5; D is unresolved. The V gene's germline CDR1 is MNHNS and CDR2 SASEGT. This CDR3 contains 15 residues. The V end lost 8 bases, the J end lost 0 bases, and 14 bases lay between the germline ends.

This clonotype has only a few counts. The V gene is TRBV5-1, the J gene TRBJ1-1; 9 bases map to TRBD1. The CDR3 covers 13 residues. Trimming cost V 3 bases and J 6 bases; bases outside gene matches: 3. Per the germline V gene, CDR1 is SGHRS and CDR2 is YFSETQ. CDR3 sequence reads: CASSYRGRAEAFF. The CDR3 coding sequence is TGCGCCAGCAGCTACAGGGGGCGGGCTGAAGCTTTCTTT.

The V gene is TRBV12-3 or TRBV12-4, the J gene TRBJ1-2; no reliable D call. V was pared by 7 bases and J by 0 bases, with 15 bases between. The CDR3 sequence is 15 residues long. The CDR3 region has the DNA TGTGCCAGCACCTCCCCGGGCCCTCCTAACTATGGCTACACCTTC. Its translation is CASTSPGPPNYGYTF.

Many counts were recorded for this clonotype. The rearrangement joins TRBV5-1 to TRBJ2-2, with TRBD1 matching over 11 bases. Germline V lookup: CDR1 SGHRS, CDR2 YFSETQ. The ends lost 7 bases at V and 6 bases at J; junction bases unmatched: 8. This CDR3 region has 15 residues. The DNA of the CDR3 is TGCGCCAGCCCCAATCCGGGACAGGGGGCCGGGGAGCTGTTTTTT. Translation: CASPNPGQGAGELFF.